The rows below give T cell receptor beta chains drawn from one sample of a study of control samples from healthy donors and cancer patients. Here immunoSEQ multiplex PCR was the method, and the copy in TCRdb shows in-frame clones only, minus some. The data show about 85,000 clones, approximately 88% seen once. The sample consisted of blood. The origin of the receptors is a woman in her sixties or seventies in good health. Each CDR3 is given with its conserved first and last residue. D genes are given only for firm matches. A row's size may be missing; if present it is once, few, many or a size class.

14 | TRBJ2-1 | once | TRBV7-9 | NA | CASSFEGFYNEQFF | TGTGCCAGCAGCTTCGAGGGATTCTACAATGAGCAGTTCTTC
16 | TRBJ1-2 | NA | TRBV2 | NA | CASRTGQSRTWAGYTF | TGTGCCAGCAGGACAGGACAGAGCCGAACTTGGGCTGGCTACACCTTC
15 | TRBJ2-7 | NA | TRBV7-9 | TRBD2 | CASSPTSGRASEQYF | TGTGCCAGCAGCCCGACTAGCGGGAGGGCGAGCGAGCAGTACTTC
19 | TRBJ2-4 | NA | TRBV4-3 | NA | CASSQLPPSATLAKNIQYF | TGCGCCAGCAGCCAACTACCACCTAGCGCCACTTTAGCCAAAAACATTCAGTACTTC
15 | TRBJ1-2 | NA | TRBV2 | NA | CASSEARGGTEGYTF | TGTGCCAGCAGTGAAGCGCGTGGGGGGACGGAGGGCTACACCTTC
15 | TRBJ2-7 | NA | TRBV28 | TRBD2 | CASSKGTSMSYEQYF | TGTGCCAGCAGCAAAGGGACTAGTATGTCTTACGAGCAGTACTTC
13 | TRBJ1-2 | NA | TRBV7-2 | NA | CASSPLLAEGYTF | TGTGCCAGCAGCCCCCTCTTGGCAGAAGGCTACACCTTC
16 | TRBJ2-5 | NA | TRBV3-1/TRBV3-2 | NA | CASSQLRAPLEATQYF | TGTGCCAGCAGCCAACTACGGGCCCCCCTAGAAGCGACCCAGTACTTC
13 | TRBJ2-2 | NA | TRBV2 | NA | CASSRGETGELFF | TGTGCCAGCAGTAGGGGGGAAACCGGGGAGCTGTTTTTT
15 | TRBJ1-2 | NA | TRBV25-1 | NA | CASSEEGRGSYGYTF | TGTGCCAGCAGTGAGGAAGGCAGGGGAAGTTATGGCTACACCTTC
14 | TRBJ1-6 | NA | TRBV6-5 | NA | CASSYSEGNSPLHF | TGTGCCAGCAGTTACTCAGAAGGGAATTCACCCCTCCACTTT
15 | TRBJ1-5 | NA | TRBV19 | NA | CASSHPPGGAQPQHF | TGTGCCAGTAGCCATCCCCCGGGGGGCGCCCAGCCCCAGCATTTT
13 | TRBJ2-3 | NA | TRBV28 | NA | CASSRGSGDTQYF | TGTGCCTCCAGCCGGGGTAGCGGAGATACGCAGTATTTT
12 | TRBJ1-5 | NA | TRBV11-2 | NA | CASSHRLGAQHF | TGTGCCAGCAGCCACCGTCTGGGGGCCCAGCATTTT
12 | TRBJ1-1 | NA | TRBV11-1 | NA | CASSSLGTEAFF | TGTGCCAGCAGCTCCCTGGGGACTGAAGCTTTCTTT
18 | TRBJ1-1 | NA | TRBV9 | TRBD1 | CASSVGLGDQGATTEAFF | TGTGCCAGCAGCGTAGGATTGGGGGATCAGGGGGCGACGACTGAAGCTTTCTTT
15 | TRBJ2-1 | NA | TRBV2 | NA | CASSPKGLGGNEQFF | TGTGCCAGCAGCCCAAAGGGACTGGGTGGGAATGAGCAGTTCTTC
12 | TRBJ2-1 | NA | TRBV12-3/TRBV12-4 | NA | CASSLVRVVQFF | TGTGCCAGCAGTTTAGTGAGGGTCGTGCAGTTCTTC
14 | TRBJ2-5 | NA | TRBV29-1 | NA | CSVDRHGLQGTQYF | TGCAGCGTTGACCGCCATGGGCTCCAGGGGACCCAGTACTTC
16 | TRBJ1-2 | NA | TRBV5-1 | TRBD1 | CASSLLAGTGVFGYTF | TGCGCCAGCAGCTTACTAGCCGGGACAGGGGTTTTTGGCTACACCTTC
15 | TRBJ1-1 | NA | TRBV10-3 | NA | CAISESKGPGTEAFF | TGTGCCATCAGTGAGTCTAAGGGTCCAGGCACTGAAGCTTTCTTT
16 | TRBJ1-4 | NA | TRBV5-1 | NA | CASSETGPATNEKLFF | TGCGCCAGCAGCGAAACGGGGCCTGCAACTAATGAAAAACTGTTTTTT
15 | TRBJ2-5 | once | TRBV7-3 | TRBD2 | CASSQYGTSQETQYF | TGTGCCAGCAGCCAATACGGGACTAGCCAAGAGACCCAGTACTTC
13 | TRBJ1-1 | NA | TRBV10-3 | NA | CAISVAANTEAFF | TGTGCCATCAGTGTAGCAGCCAACACTGAAGCTTTCTTT
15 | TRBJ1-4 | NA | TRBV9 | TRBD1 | CASSARTGKGEKLFF | TGTGCCAGCAGCGCACGGACAGGGAAAGGAGAAAAACTGTTTTTT
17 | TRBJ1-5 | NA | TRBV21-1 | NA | CASSKPSGQASNQPQHF | TGTGCCAGCAGCAAACCGTCGGGACAAGCTAGCAATCAGCCCCAGCATTTT
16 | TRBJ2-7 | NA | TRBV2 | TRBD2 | CASSPRGSGGSYEQYF | TGTGCCAGCAGTCCCCGGGGAAGCGGGGGATCCTACGAGCAGTACTTC
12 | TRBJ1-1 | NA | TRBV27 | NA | CASSLQGSEAFF | TGTGCCAGCAGTTTACAGGGATCTGAAGCTTTCTTT
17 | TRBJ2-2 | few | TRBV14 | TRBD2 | CASSQWVAGAFTGELFF | TGTGCCAGCAGCCAATGGGTAGCGGGGGCCTTCACCGGGGAGCTGTTTTTT
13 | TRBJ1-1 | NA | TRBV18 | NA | CASSPSTGTEAFF | TGTGCCAGCTCACCATCCACAGGGACTGAAGCTTTCTTT
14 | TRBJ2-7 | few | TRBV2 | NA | CASSSGLGSYEQYF | TGTGCCAGCAGTTCCGGTCTCGGCTCCTACGAGCAGTACTTC
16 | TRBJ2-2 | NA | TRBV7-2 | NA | CASSLEQGGIGGELFF | TGTGCCAGCAGCTTAGAACAGGGGGGGATTGGCGGGGAGCTGTTTTTT
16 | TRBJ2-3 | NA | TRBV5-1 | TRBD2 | CASSLSSGGAGDTQYF | TGCGCCAGCAGCTTGTCTAGCGGGGGGGCAGGAGATACGCAGTATTTT
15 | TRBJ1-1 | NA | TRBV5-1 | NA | CASSLGLRSRTEAFF | TGCGCCAGCAGCTTGGGGCTCCGGAGTCGCACTGAAGCTTTCTTT
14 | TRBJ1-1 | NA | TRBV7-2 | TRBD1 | CASSLARGHTEAFF | TGTGCCAGCAGCTTAGCCAGGGGGCACACTGAAGCTTTCTTT
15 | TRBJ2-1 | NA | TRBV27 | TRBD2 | CASSLFSGVLWEQFF | TGTGCCAGCAGTTTATTTAGCGGGGTTCTTTGGGAGCAGTTCTTC
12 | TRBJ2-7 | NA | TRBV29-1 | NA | CSVCLGGLEQYF | TGCAGCGTTTGCTTAGGCGGGCTCGAGCAGTACTTC
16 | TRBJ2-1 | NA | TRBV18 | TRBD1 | CASSPPPGQGSNEQFF | TGTGCCAGCTCACCACCGCCGGGACAGGGGTCCAATGAGCAGTTCTTC
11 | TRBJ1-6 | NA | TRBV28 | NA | CASRSLSPLHF | TGTGCCAGCAGGTCCCTTTCACCCCTCCACTTT
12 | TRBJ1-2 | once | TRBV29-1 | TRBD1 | CSVEDRGNGYTF | TGCAGCGTAGAGGACAGGGGGAATGGCTACACCTTC
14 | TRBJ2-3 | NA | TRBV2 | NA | CASSENEQEDTQYF | TGTGCCAGCAGTGAAAATGAGCAGGAAGATACGCAGTATTTT
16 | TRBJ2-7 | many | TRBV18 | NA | CASSPPVHESSYEQYF | TGTGCCAGCTCACCACCGGTACACGAGAGCTCCTACGAGCAGTACTTC
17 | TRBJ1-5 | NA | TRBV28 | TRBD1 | CASSPGTGGGSNQPQHF | TGTGCCAGCAGCCCTGGGACAGGCGGGGGGAGCAATCAGCCCCAGCATTTT
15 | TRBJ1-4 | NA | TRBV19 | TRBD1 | CASSAQGAANEKLFF | TGTGCCAGTAGTGCTCAGGGGGCGGCTAATGAAAAACTGTTTTTT